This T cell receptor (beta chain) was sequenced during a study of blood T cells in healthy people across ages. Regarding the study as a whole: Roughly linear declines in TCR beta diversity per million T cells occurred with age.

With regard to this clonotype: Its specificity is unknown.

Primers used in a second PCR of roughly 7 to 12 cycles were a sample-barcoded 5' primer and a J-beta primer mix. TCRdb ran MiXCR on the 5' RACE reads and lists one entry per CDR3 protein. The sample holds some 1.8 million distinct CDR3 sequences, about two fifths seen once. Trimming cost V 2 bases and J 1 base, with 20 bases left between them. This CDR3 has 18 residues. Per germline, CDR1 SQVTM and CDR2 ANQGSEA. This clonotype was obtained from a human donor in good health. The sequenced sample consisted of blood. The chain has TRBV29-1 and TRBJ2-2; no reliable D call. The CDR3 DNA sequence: TGCAGCGTTGAACCCCCCCACTTCGCGGCGCTGAACACCGGGGAGCTGTTTTTT. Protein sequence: CSVEPPHFAALNTGELFF.